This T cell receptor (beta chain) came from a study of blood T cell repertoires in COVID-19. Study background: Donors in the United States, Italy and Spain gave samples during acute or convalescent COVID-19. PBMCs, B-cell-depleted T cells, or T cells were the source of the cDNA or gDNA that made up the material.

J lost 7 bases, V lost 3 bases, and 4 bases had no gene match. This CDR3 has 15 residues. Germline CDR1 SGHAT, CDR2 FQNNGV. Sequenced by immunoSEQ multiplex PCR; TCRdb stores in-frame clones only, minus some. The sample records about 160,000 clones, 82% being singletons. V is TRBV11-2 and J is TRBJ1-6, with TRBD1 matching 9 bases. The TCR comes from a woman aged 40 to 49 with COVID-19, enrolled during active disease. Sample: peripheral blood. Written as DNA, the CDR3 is TGTGCCAGCAGCTTTCGGGGACAGGGAAATTCACCCCTCCACTTT. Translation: CASSFRGQGNSPLHF.